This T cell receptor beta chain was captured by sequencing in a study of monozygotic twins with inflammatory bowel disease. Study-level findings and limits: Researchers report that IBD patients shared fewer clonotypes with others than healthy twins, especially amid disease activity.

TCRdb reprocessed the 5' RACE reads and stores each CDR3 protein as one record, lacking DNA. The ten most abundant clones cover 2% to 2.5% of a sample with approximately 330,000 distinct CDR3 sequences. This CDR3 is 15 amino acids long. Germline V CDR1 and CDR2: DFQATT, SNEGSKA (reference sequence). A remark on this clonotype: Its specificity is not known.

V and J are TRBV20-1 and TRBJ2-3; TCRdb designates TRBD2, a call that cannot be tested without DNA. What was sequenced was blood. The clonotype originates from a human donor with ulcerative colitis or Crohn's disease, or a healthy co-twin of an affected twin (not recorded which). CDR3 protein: CSADGEHPSTDTQYF.